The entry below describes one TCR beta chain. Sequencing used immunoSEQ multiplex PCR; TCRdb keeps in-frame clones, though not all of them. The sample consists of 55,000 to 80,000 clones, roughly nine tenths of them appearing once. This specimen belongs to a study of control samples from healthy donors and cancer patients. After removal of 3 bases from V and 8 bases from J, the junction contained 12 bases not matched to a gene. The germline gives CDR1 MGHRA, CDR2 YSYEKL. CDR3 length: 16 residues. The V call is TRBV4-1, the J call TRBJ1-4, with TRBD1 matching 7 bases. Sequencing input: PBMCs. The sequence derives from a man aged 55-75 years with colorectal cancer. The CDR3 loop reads CASSQTGMGVAEKLFF. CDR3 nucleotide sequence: TGCGCCAGCAGCCAGACAGGGATGGGGGTAGCAGAAAAACTGTTTTTT.